Each of the 19 T cell receptor beta chains below was sequenced from the same sample in a study of cytomegalovirus exposure and HLA in healthy donors. The PCR used 60 Vbeta and 13 Jbeta primers. Sequenced by immunoSEQ multiplex PCR; TCRdb stores in-frame clones only, minus some. This table has 150,000 or so clones, around two thirds appearing once. Specimen: PBMCs. The receptors derive from a man between 18 and 35 years old in good health and CMV-seropositive.

V usage is TRBV2 and J usage is TRBJ1-6; possibly TRBD1 for D (6 bases). Germline CDR1 is SNHLY and CDR2 is FYNNEI. The V end was cut by 1 base, the J end by 9 bases, with 16 bases between. This CDR3 spans 16 amino acids. This CDR3 reads CASSEGAGANGSPLHF. CDR3 sequence (DNA): TGTGCCAGCAGTGAAGGGGCGGGGGCAAATGGTTCACCCCTCCACTTT.

This clone was detected a few times. The V gene is TRBV5-4, the J gene TRBJ2-5; the D gene is possibly TRBD2 (7 bases). CDR3 length: 15 residues. The ends were cut back, 0 bases at V and 2 bases at J, with 11 bases in the middle. Germline-derived CDR1 and CDR2 are SGHNT and YYREEE (reference sequence). The CDR3 nucleotides read TGTGCCAGCAGCTTGGCCGAGGGGGGGCAAGAGACCCAGTACTTC. It is translated as CASSLAEGGQETQYF.

V gene TRBV9 combines with J gene TRBJ2-5; TRBD2 matches 11 bases. Per germline, CDR1 SGDLS and CDR2 YYNGEE. This CDR3 is built from 13 residues. After removal of 5 bases from V and 13 bases from J, the junction contained 10 bases not matched to a gene. CDR3 sequence: CASSDATSGGLYF. The CDR3 DNA is TGTGCCAGCAGTGACGCTACTAGCGGGGGTTTGTACTTC.

The table lists this clone with a few counts. V usage is TRBV2 and J usage is TRBJ1-5; 10 bases match TRBD1. This CDR3 comprises 15 residues. V lost 5 bases and J lost 7; bases outside the gene matches: 8. Germline CDR1 is SNHLY and CDR2 is FYNNEI. The CDR3 nucleotides read TGTGCCAGCAGTAGTGGACAGGGGGGTTGGCAGCCCCAGCATTTT. The encoded protein is CASSSGQGGWQPQHF.

This clone showed up just a few times. The chain has TRBV7-8 and TRBJ2-7; no clear D gene. This CDR3 region has 15 residues. The germline CDR1 and CDR2 sequences are SGHVS and FQNEAQ. V was pared by 7 bases and J by 1 base, with 17 bases between. The CDR3 spells CASTVGWALSYEQYF. CDR3 nucleotides: TGTGCCAGCACCGTCGGTTGGGCCCTTTCCTACGAGCAGTACTTC. Variable domain in full (rest from reference TRBV7-8 and TRBJ2-7): GAGVSQSPRYKVAKRGQDVALRCDPISGHVSLFWYQQALGQGPEFLTYFQNEAQLDKSGLPSDRFFAERPEGSVSTLKIQRTQQEDSAVYLCASTVGWALSYEQYFGPGTRLTVT.

This clone was counted between two and nine times. This sequence joins TRBV9 and TRBJ1-2; D might be TRBD1 (5 bases). Germline V gene data show CDR1 as SGDLS and CDR2 as YYNGEE. The V and J ends lost 1 base and 4 bases respectively, with 5 bases between them. The CDR3 runs to 12 residues. For the CDR3, the DNA is TGTGCCAGCAGCGTAAGGGGCTATGGCTACACCTTC. Amino acid sequence: CASSVRGYGYTF.

The chain carries TRBV28 and TRBJ2-5; 9 bases are shared with TRBD2. V lost 3 bases and J lost 3; bases outside the gene matches: 8. Germline assignment: CDR1 MDHEN and CDR2 SYDVKM. CDR3 length: 16 residues. DNA for the CDR3: TGTGCCAGCAGTTTCGGGGGCGGGAGGGCCGAAGAGACCCAGTACTTC. Its protein product is CASSFGGGRAEETQYF.

As concerns this clone: The same CDR3 arises from other DNA sequences in this sample as well. The chain has TRBV27 and TRBJ1-2; tentative D call: TRBD1 (5 bases). CDR1 and CDR2 (germline): MNHEY, SMNVEV (reference sequence). The CDR3 has 12 amino acids. Trimming took off 2 bases at V and 4 bases at J, with 5 bases between the two ends. The CDR3, as DNA: TGTGCCAGCAGTTTAAGGGGCTATGGCTACACCTTC. This sequence encodes CASSLRGYGYTF.

The CDR3 DNA is TGTGCCAGTAGTCCAACTCTAGGTAGCAGCAACACTGAAGCTTTCTTT. Amino acids: CASSPTLGSSNTEAFF. The chain recombines TRBV19 with TRBJ1-1; no clear D. The V end was cut by 5 bases, the J end by 2 bases, with 18 bases between. Germline loops: CDR1 LNHDA, CDR2 SQIVND (reference sequence). This CDR3 has 16 amino acids.

This clone turned up a few times. The chain links TRBV5-6 to TRBJ1-6, with 9 bases lining up with TRBD1. Germline loops: CDR1 SGHDT, CDR2 YYEEEE. Trimming took 0 bases from V and 9 from J; bases not matched to a gene: 4. This CDR3 region has 15 residues. The CDR3 loop reads CASSLEGTGRSPLHF. In nucleotides, the CDR3 is TGTGCCAGCAGCTTGGAAGGGACAGGGCGTTCACCCCTCCACTTT.

Here the CDR3 DNA reads TGTGCCAGCAGCTTGGCAGCTAGCGGGAGCTACAATGAGCAGTTCTTC. This sequence encodes CASSLAASGSYNEQFF. The J gene is TRBJ2-1, the V gene TRBV5-5, with 10 bases lining up with TRBD2. Germline V lookup: CDR1 SGHKS, CDR2 YYEKEE (reference sequence). J gave up 3 bases and V 0 bases, and 3 bases lay outside the gene matches. The CDR3 runs 16 residues.

This clone appeared a few times. V usage is TRBV5-8 and J usage is TRBJ2-1, with 7 bases lining up with TRBD1. Germline V gene data show CDR1 as SGHTS and CDR2 as YDEGEE. This CDR3 region has 15 residues. After removal of 0 bases from V and 3 bases from J, the junction contained 3 bases not matched to a gene. The CDR3 reads CASSLGGQIYNEQFF. CDR3 nucleotide sequence: TGTGCCAGCAGCTTGGGGGGACAGATCTACAATGAGCAGTTCTTC.

The J gene is TRBJ2-5, the V gene TRBV15, with D unclear. CDR3 length: 14 residues. The V end lost 1 base, the J end lost 3 bases, and 9 bases lay between the germline ends. Germline V gene lookup returns CDR1 LNHNV and CDR2 YYDKDF (reference sequence). The CDR3 reads CATSRGWQKETQYF. CDR3 nucleotides: TGTGCCACCAGCAGAGGATGGCAGAAAGAGACCCAGTACTTC.

V and J are TRBV15 and TRBJ1-4; TRBD1 matches at 7 bases. This CDR3 region has 15 residues. Unmatched junction bases numbered 8, after V lost 0 bases and J lost 10 bases. Per germline, CDR1 LNHNV and CDR2 YYDKDF (reference sequence). In DNA form, the CDR3 reads TGTGCCACCAGCAGAGATCCAACAGGGGAAGGAAAACTGTTTTTT. It is translated as CATSRDPTGEGKLFF.

The chain's CDR3 is CASMNRDRIYGYTF. In DNA form, the CDR3 reads TGTGCCAGTATGAACCGGGACAGGATCTATGGCTACACCTTC. The genes are TRBV6-6 and TRBJ1-2, with 8 bases identical to TRBD1. The CDR3 has 14 amino acids. V shed 9 bases, J shed 4 bases, and the junction held 10 bases outside the gene matches. Germline CDR1 is MNHNY and CDR2 is SVGAGI (reference sequence).

The DNA of the CDR3 is TGTGCCAGCAGTACTAGCGGTTATTCCTACGAGCAGTACTTC. Protein sequence: CASSTSGYSYEQYF. V and J are TRBV25-1 and TRBJ2-7; 8 nucleotides line up with TRBD2. Germline lookup yields CDR1 MGHDK and CDR2 SYGVNS. The V and J ends lost 5 bases and 1 base, in that order; junction bases with no gene match: 4. The CDR3 contains 14 residues.

The chain employs TRBV18 and TRBJ2-6, with TRBD1 matching 7 bases. V dropped 5 bases and J dropped 2; count of bases not matched to a gene: 6. The CDR3 runs to 16 residues. Germline V gene lookup returns CDR1 KGHSH and CDR2 LQKENI. The CDR3: CASSGTDPPGANVLTF. The CDR3 nucleotides are TGTGCCAGCTCAGGGACAGATCCTCCTGGGGCCAACGTCCTGACTTTC. The whole variable domain, remainder taken from reference TRBV18 and TRBJ2-6, is NAGVMQNPRHLVRRRGQEARLRCSPMKGHSHVYWYRQLPEEGLKFMVYLQKENIIDESGMPKERFSAEFPKEGPSILRIQQVVRGDSAAYFCASSGTDPPGANVLTFGAGSRLTVL.

The V and J genes are TRBV6-6 and TRBJ1-1; 8 bases are shared with TRBD1. This CDR3 region has 14 residues. J lost 5 bases, V lost 6 bases, and 8 bases had no gene match. Germline assignment: CDR1 MNHNY and CDR2 SVGAGI (reference sequence). CDR3 coding DNA: TGTGCCAGCAGCTCCGGGACAGGCGATACTGAAGCTTTCTTT. Translation: CASSSGTGDTEAFF.

This clone was observed a few times. The chain recombines TRBV6-1 with TRBJ1-4, with D possibly TRBD1 on 5 matching bases. CDR1 is MNHNS and CDR2 is SASEGT in the germline V gene. There are 15 residues in the CDR3. Between the trimmed V and J ends, which lost 4 bases and 8 bases, there was a span of 17 bases. The CDR3: CASSGGVGGTEKLFF. CDR3 nucleotides: TGTGCCAGCAGTGGGGGGGTGGGGGGGACGGAAAAACTGTTTTTT.